This T cell receptor beta chain was identified during a study of monozygotic twins with inflammatory bowel disease. Study outcomes and limitations: The inverse Simpson measure of TCRbeta diversity was lower in IBD patients than in healthy co-twins.

Turning to this clonotype: Its antigen remains unknown.

Each UMI harboured a 6-nucleotide sample barcode and was appended via template switching. TCRdb re-called the 5' RACE reads and gives one entry per CDR3 protein, without DNA. The sample data list tens of thousands of distinct CDR3 sequences. The germline gives CDR1 SEHNR, CDR2 FQNEAQ (reference sequence). This CDR3 contains 14 residues. This sequence was found in a human donor with ulcerative colitis or Crohn's disease, or a healthy co-twin of an affected twin (not recorded which). The gene calls are TRBV7-9 and TRBJ2-5; no DNA is available, so the TRBD1 call from TCRdb remains unchecked. The specimen sequenced was blood. This CDR3 reads CASTPSLRGETQYF.